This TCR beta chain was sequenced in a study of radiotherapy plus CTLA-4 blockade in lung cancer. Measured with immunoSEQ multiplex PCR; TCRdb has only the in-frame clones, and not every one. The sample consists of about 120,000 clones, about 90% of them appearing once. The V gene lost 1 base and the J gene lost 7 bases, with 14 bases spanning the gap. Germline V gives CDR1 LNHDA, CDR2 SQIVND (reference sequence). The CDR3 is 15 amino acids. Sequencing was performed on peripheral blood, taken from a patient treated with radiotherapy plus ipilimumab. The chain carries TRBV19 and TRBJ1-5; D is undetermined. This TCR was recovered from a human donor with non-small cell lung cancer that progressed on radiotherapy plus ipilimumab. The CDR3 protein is CASSIGADVRQPQHF. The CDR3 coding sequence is TGTGCCAGTAGTATAGGGGCGGATGTGAGGCAGCCCCAGCATTTT.